A selection of T cell receptor beta chains follows, all from one sample in a study of regulatory T cells in long-lasting Graves disease. Each CDR3 protein is one row after TCRdb ran MiXCR on the multiplex PCR reads. The data hold hundreds of thousands of distinct CDR3 sequences, with over 15% observed a single time. This sample was shared with a second study, whose subject was T cells in Graves' hyperthyroidism and ophthalmopathy.

The sequences come from peripheral blood mononuclear cells (PBMCs), collected at new diagnosis, from a patient treated with antithyroid drugs. These receptors all come from a man in his forties with Graves disease. The CDR3 runs from the conserved cysteine through the conserved F or W. A D gene is named only where the DNA matches it firmly. Clone size appears in some rows only: once, few, many, or a class for an expanded clone.

cdr3_length d_call j_call v_call clone_size cdr3_aa cdr3_nt
14 TRBD1 TRBJ1-5 TRBV10-3 many CAISPGQFNQPQHF TGTGCCATCTCCCCGGGACAGTTCAATCAGCCCCAGCATTTT
17 . TRBJ2-3 TRBV7-2 many CASSYQQRFLGTDTQYF TGTGCCAGCAGCTACCAGCAGAGGTTCCTCGGCACAGATACGCAGTATTTT
15 TRBD2 TRBJ2-1 TRBV3-1 many CASSGTSGTYNEQFF TGTGCCAGCAGTGGGACTAGCGGGACCTACAATGAGCAGTTCTTC
13 . TRBJ2-5 TRBV2 many CASRQPGMETQYF TGTGCCAGCAGGCAACCGGGTATGGAGACCCAGTACTTC
16 TRBD1 TRBJ2-3 TRBV20-1 . CSARGPGQGRTDTQYF TGCAGTGCTAGAGGTCCGGGACAGGGGCGCACAGATACGCAGTATTTT
17 TRBD2 TRBJ2-3 TRBV12-3/TRBV12-4 many CASRPPGRGGLADTQYF TGTGCCAGCAGGCCCCCCGGCCGGGGGGGCCTGGCAGATACGCAGTATTTT
13 . TRBJ1-3 TRBV4-1 few CASRRVRGNTIYF TGCGCCAGCAGAAGGGTGAGAGGAAACACCATATATTTT
16 TRBD1 TRBJ2-1 TRBV14 many CASSRRDRDQRNEQFF TGTGCCAGCAGCCGCCGGGACAGGGATCAGAGAAATGAGCAGTTCTTC
15 TRBD2 TRBJ2-7 TRBV7-9 . CASSPSGGHAYEQYF TGTGCCAGCAGCCCTAGCGGGGGTCACGCCTACGAGCAGTACTTC
19 TRBD2 TRBJ2-3 TRBV27 many CASTRLAGGPGFGTDTQYF TGTGCCAGCACTCGACTAGCGGGGGGGCCGGGGTTTGGCACAGATACGCAGTATTTT
13 . TRBJ2-7 TRBV11-3 . CASSLVPGSEQYF TGTGCCAGCAGCTTAGTTCCGGGTTCCGAGCAGTACTTC
11 TRBD1 TRBJ1-2 TRBV28 . CASSDRGFNTF TGTGCCAGCAGTGACAGGGGGTTTAACACCTTC
15 . TRBJ1-2 TRBV3-1 many CASSPTRDIYYGYTF TGTGCCAGCAGCCCAACGCGGGACATTTACTATGGCTACACCTTC
13 TRBD1 TRBJ2-5 TRBV6-2/TRBV6-3 . CASSYGQEGTQYF TGTGCCAGCAGCTACGGACAGGAAGGGACCCAGTACTTC
15 TRBD1 TRBJ1-5 TRBV4-2 . CASSPGQGVGQPQHF TGTGCCAGCAGCCCAGGACAGGGGGTCGGTCAGCCCCAGCATTTT
13 . TRBJ1-1 TRBV28 many CASSFPQNTEAFF TGTGCCAGCAGTTTCCCACAGAACACTGAAGCTTTCTTT
15 . TRBJ2-7 TRBV6-1 many CASSETHRPTYEQYF TGTGCCAGCAGTGAAACACACCGACCTACCTACGAGCAGTACTTC
14 . TRBJ1-1 TRBV20-1 . CSARSRVSNIGAFF TGCAGTGCTAGAAGCAGGGTATCCAATATCGGAGCTTTCTTT
15 TRBD2 TRBJ2-3 TRBV5-1 many CASSFSGGLTDTQYF TGCGCCAGCAGCTTTAGCGGGGGCCTCACAGATACGCAGTATTTT
13 . TRBJ2-7 TRBV5-8 few CASSRRFLNEQYF TGTGCCAGCAGCCGACGGTTTTTGAACGAGCAGTACTTC
20 TRBD2 TRBJ2-7 TRBV30 many CAWSVPALGAGGILGDEQYF TGTGCCTGGAGTGTACCGGCCCTCGGAGCGGGGGGAATCTTGGGCGACGAGCAGTACTTC
14 . TRBJ1-1 TRBV4-2 many CASRRTEEDTEAFF TGTGCCAGCAGGAGAACCGAAGAAGACACTGAAGCTTTCTTT
16 . TRBJ1-6 TRBV5-6 few CASSSFGGTSNSPLHF TGTGCCAGCAGCTCTTTCGGCGGGACGAGTAATTCACCCCTCCACTTT
13 . TRBJ1-4 TRBV2 many CASSIENSEKLFF TGTGCCAGCAGCATCGAGAACAGTGAAAAACTGTTTTTT
12 . TRBJ2-3 TRBV18 many CASSPSVDTQYF TGTGCCAGCTCACCATCGGTGGATACGCAGTATTTT
15 . TRBJ1-4 TRBV2 many CASSDDRPTNEKLFF TGTGCCAGCAGTGACGACAGACCAACTAATGAAAAACTGTTTTTT
15 . TRBJ1-4 TRBV7-2 many CASSLGWGTNEKLFF TGTGCCAGCAGCTTAGGATGGGGAACTAATGAAAAACTGTTTTTT
13 TRBD1 TRBJ1-3 TRBV6-2/TRBV6-3 many CATATGAGNTIYF TGTGCCACCGCGACAGGGGCCGGAAACACCATATATTTT
15 . TRBJ2-7 TRBV5-4 few CASSLAEAGGYEQYF TGTGCCAGCAGCTTGGCCGAGGCGGGCGGCTACGAGCAGTACTTC
13 TRBD1 TRBJ2-7 TRBV29-1 . CSANGDRGGEQYF TGCAGCGCCAACGGGGACAGGGGAGGCGAGCAGTACTTC
15 . TRBJ2-2 TRBV11-2 many CASSLFSGNTGELFF TGTGCCAGCAGCTTATTTTCCGGGAACACCGGGGAGCTGTTTTTT
15 TRBD1 TRBJ2-5 TRBV4-1 . CASSHYDRGEETQYF TGCGCCAGCAGCCATTACGACAGGGGAGAAGAGACCCAGTACTTC
14 . TRBJ2-3 TRBV18 many CASSPQGSTDTQYF TGTGCCAGCTCACCACAGGGAAGCACAGATACGCAGTATTTT
14 . TRBJ2-3 TRBV18 many CASSPPIRTDTQYF TGTGCCAGCTCACCCCCCATTCGCACAGATACGCAGTATTTT
14 . TRBJ2-3 TRBV7-2 many CASSSTGPQDTQYF TGTGCCAGCAGCTCAACCGGGCCGCAGGATACGCAGTATTTT
13 TRBD1 TRBJ2-5 TRBV20-1 many CSATNRGGETQYF TGCAGTGCCACAAACAGGGGCGGGGAGACCCAGTACTTC
14 . TRBJ1-6 TRBV28 many CASTVGDHNSPLHF TGTGCCAGCACCGTGGGGGACCATAATTCACCCCTCCACTTT
13 . TRBJ2-7 TRBV10-1 many CASSPAVVYEQYF TGCGCCAGCAGTCCCGCGGTTGTCTACGAGCAGTACTTC
13 TRBD2 TRBJ2-3 TRBV6-1 many CASSVSGHDTQYF TGTGCCAGCAGTGTTAGCGGGCACGATACGCAGTATTTT
12 . TRBJ1-5 TRBV29-1 . CSAGWGDQPQHF TGCAGCGCTGGGTGGGGGGATCAGCCCCAGCATTTT
16 TRBD1 TRBJ2-3 TRBV7-3 few CASSLRDRGTGDTQYF TGTGCCAGCAGCCTCCGGGACAGGGGAACGGGAGATACGCAGTATTTT